This T cell receptor (beta chain) was sequenced for a study of cytomegalovirus exposure and HLA in healthy donors. Across the study: Roughly 80 million unique TCRs from HLA-typed donors were held in an early data release.

The CDR3 runs 16 residues. V dropped 3 bases and J dropped 3; count of bases not matched to a gene: 7. CDR1 and CDR2 (germline): LNHDA, SQIVND (reference sequence). Primers for the PCR totalled 60 Vbeta and 13 Jbeta. Measured with immunoSEQ multiplex PCR; TCRdb has only the in-frame clones, and not every one. Here the sample spans around 98,000 clones, roughly 73% being singletons. The TCR originated in a woman in her forties in good health and CMV-seronegative. The genes are TRBV19 and TRBJ1-5; 8 nucleotides agree with TRBD1. Sequencing was carried out using PBMCs. The DNA of the CDR3 is TGTGCCAGTAGTATCCAGGCAGGGGGCGTCAATCAGCCCCAGCATTTT. Its protein is CASSIQAGGVNQPQHF.